This TCR beta chain was documented in a study of radiation and T cells in renal cell carcinoma. Indicated time point: blood 4 weeks post-SBRT, at nephrectomy. The treatment was: 15 Gy SBRT to primary tumor, nephrectomy 4 weeks later. The CDR3 totals 11 residues. Germline CDR1 is MNHEY and CDR2 is SVGAGI. Trimming left V 5 bases short and J 7 bases short, with 7 bases between. Study conclusions and caveats: From baseline, blood top tumor clonotypes peaked at 2 weeks post-radiation. Without pretreatment biopsies, baseline tumor clonotype presence was undetermined.

Produced via immunoSEQ multiplex PCR; TCRdb's table is partial and in-frame only. The table records about 140,000 clones, approximately 86% of them present only once. About this clone itself: As yet, its antigen is unknown.

The rearrangement uses TRBV6-5 and TRBJ2-3, with D uncertain. This receptor was obtained from a woman in her 50s with renal cell carcinoma. Sample: blood, taken from a patient whose treatment included radiotherapy and nephrectomy. The CDR3 DNA is TGTGCCAGCAGTGTCGGTTATACGCAGTATTTT. Translation gives CASSVGYTQYF.